This T cell receptor (beta chain) stems from a study of patients with pleural tuberculosis. TCRdb recomputed calls from the reads with MiXCR, one row per CDR3 protein. This sample has under 30,000 distinct CDR3 sequences, with over 15% found just once. J lost 5 bases, V lost 6 bases, and 4 bases had no gene match. This CDR3 contains 13 residues. Germline CDR1 reads MNHNS; CDR2 reads SASEGT. Many counts were recorded for this clonotype. The sequenced sample consisted of peripheral blood. The receptor was derived from a human donor with pleural tuberculosis. This chain uses TRBV6-1 with TRBJ2-7, with 10 positions matching TRBD1. CDR3 bases: TGTGCCAGCAGGGGACAGGGGCCACACGAGCAGTACTTC. This sequence encodes CASRGQGPHEQYF.